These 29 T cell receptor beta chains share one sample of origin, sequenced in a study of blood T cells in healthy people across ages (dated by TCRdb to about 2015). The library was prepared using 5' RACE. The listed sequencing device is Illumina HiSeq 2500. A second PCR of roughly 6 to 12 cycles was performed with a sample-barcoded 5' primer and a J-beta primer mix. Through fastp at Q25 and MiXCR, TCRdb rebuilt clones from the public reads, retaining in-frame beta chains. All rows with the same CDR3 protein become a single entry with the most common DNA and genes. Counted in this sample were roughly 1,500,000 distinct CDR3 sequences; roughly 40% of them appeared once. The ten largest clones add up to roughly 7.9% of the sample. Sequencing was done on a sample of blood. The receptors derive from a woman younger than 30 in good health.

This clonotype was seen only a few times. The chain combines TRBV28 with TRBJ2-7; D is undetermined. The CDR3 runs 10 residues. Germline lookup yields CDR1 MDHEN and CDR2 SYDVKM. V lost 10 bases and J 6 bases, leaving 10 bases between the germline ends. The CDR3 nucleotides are TGTGCCACCTCAAGACTCGAGCAGTACTTC. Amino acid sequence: CATSRLEQYF.

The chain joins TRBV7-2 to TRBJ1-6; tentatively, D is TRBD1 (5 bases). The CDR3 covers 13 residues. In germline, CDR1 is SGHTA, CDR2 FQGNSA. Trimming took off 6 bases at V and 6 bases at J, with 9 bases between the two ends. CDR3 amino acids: CASRGVTNSPLHF. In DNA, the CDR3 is TGTGCCAGCAGGGGGGTGACTAATTCACCCCTCCACTTT. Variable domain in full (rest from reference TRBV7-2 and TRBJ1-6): GAGVSQSPSNKVTEKGKDVELRCDPISGHTALYWYRQSLGQGLEFLIYFQGNSAPDKSGLPSDRFSAERTGGSVSTLTIQRTQQEDSAVYLCASRGVTNSPLHFGNGTRLTVT.

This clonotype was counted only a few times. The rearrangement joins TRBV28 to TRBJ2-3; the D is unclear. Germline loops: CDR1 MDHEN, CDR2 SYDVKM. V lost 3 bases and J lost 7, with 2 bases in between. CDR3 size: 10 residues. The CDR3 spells CASSFNTQYF. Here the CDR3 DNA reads TGTGCCAGCAGTTTCAATACGCAGTATTTT.

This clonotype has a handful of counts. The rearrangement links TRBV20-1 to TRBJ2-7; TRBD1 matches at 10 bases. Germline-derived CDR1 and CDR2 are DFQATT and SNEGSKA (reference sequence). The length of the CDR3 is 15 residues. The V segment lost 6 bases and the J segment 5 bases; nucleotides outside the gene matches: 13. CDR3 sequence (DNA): TGCAGTGCCCCCCCGGGGGACAGGGGTAGTCACGAGCAGTACTTC. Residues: CSAPPGDRGSHEQYF.

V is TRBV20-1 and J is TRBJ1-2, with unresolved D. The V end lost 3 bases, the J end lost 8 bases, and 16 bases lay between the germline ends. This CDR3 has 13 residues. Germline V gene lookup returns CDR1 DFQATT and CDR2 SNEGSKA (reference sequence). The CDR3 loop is CSASAEGSRGYTF. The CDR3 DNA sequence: TGCAGTGCTAGTGCCGAAGGGAGCCGAGGCTACACCTTC.

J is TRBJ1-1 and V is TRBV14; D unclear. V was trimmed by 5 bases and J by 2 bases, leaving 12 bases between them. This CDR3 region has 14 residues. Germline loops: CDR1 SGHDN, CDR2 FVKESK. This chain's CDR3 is CASSKRPYNTEAFF. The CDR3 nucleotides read TGTGCCAGCAGCAAGAGGCCGTATAACACTGAAGCTTTCTTT.

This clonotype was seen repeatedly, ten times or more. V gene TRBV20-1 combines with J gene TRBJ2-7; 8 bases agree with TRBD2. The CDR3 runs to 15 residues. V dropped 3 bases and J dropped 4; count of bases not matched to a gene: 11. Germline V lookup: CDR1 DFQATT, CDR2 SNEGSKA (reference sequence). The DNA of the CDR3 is TGCAGTGCTAGGGTCCTGGCGGGAGGAGTTTACGAGCAGTACTTC. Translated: CSARVLAGGVYEQYF.

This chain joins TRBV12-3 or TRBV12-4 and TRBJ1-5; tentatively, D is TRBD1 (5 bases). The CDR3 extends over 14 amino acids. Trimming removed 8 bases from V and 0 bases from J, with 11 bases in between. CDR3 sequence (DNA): TGTGCCAGCGGACACGGGGTTAGCAATCAGCCCCAGCATTTT. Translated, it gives CASGHGVSNQPQHF.

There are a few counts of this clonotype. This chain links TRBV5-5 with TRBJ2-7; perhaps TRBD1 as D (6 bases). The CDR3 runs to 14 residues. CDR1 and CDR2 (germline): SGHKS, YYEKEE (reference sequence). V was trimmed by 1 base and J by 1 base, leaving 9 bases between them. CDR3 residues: CASSLFTGSYEQYF. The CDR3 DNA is TGTGCCAGCAGCTTGTTTACAGGGTCCTACGAGCAGTACTTC. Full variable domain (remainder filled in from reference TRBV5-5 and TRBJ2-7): DAGVTQSPTHLIKTRGQQVTLRCSPISGHKSVSWYQQVLGQGPQFIFQYYEKEERGRGNFPDRFSARQFPNYSSELNVNALLLGDSALYLCASSLFTGSYEQYFGPGTRLTVT.

CDR3 in amino acids: CASSLARETNEKLFF. CDR3 DNA: TGTGCCAGCAGCTTAGCGCGGGAGACTAATGAAAAACTGTTTTTT. V gene TRBV7-9 combines with J gene TRBJ1-4, with unresolved D. CDR3 length: 15 amino acids. Germline V CDR1 and CDR2: SEHNR, FQNEAQ (reference sequence). The V and J ends lost 0 bases and 2 bases respectively, with 7 bases between them.

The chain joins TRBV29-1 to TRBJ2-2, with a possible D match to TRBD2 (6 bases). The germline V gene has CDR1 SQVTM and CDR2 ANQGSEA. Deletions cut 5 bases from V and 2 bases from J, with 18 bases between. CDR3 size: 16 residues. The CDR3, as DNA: TGCAGCGTTAGTAAGGGCCGGGGGACCAACACCGGGGAGCTGTTTTTT. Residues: CSVSKGRGTNTGELFF.

CDR3 loop: CASSLDTGNTIYF. The CDR3, as DNA: TGTGCCAGCAGTCTCGACACTGGAAACACCATATATTTT. V gene TRBV28 combines with J gene TRBJ1-3; D is uncertain. The CDR3 has 13 amino acids. CDR1 is MDHEN, CDR2 SYDVKM, per germline. V lost 5 bases and J 2 bases, leaving 7 bases between the germline ends. The whole variable domain, remainder taken from reference TRBV28 and TRBJ1-3, is DVKVTQSSRYLVKRTGEKVFLECVQDMDHENMFWYRQDPGLGLRLIYFSYDVKMKEKGDIPEGYSVSREKKERFSLILESASTNQTSMYLCASSLDTGNTIYFGEGSWLTVV.

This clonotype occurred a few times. CDR3 protein: CASMAGGSDTQYF. The DNA for the CDR3 is TGCGCCAGCATGGCGGGGGGGTCAGATACGCAGTATTTT. The chain combines TRBV5-1 with TRBJ2-3, with TRBD2 identical over 9 bases. Germline trimming cut 6 bases from V and 4 bases from J; bases unmatched to any gene: 3. Germline assignment: CDR1 SGHRS and CDR2 YFSETQ. The CDR3 runs 13 residues.

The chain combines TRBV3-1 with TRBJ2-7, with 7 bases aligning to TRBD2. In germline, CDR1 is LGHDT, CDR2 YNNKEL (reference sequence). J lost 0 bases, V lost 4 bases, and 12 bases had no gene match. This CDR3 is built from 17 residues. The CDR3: CASSPEAGASGSYEQYF. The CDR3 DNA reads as TGTGCCAGCAGCCCTGAGGCTGGGGCTAGCGGCTCCTACGAGCAGTACTTC.

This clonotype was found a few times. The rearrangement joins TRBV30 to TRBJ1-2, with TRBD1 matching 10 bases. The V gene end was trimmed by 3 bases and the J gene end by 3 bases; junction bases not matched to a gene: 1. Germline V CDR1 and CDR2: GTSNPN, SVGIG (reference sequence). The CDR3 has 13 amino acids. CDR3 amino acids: CAWRTGGHYGYTF. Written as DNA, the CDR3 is TGTGCCTGGAGGACAGGGGGCCACTATGGCTACACCTTC.

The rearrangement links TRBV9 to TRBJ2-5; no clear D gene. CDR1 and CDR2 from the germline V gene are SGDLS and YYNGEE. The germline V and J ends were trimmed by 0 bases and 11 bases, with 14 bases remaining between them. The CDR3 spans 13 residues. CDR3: CASSVVVGHEQYF. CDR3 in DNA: TGTGCCAGCAGCGTAGTGGTGGGCCATGAGCAGTACTTC.

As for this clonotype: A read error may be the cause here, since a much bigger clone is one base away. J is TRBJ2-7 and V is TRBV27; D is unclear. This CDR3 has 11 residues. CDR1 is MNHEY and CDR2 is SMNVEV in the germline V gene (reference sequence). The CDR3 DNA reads TGTGTCAGCAGAGACTTTCGCGAGCAGTACTTC. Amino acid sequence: CVSRDFREQYF.

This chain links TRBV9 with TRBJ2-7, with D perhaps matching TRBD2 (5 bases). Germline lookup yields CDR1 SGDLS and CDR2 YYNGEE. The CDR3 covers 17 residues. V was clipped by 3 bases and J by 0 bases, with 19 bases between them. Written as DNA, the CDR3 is TGTGCCAGCAGCGGAGTTCGGGGTGGCGGATACTCCTACGAGCAGTACTTC. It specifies CASSGVRGGGYSYEQYF. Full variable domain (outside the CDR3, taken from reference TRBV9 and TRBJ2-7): DSGVTQTPKHLITATGQRVTLRCSPRSGDLSVYWYQQSLDQGLQFLIQYYNGEERAKGNILERFSAQQFPDLHSELNLSSLELGDSALYFCASSGVRGGGYSYEQYFGPGTRLTVT.

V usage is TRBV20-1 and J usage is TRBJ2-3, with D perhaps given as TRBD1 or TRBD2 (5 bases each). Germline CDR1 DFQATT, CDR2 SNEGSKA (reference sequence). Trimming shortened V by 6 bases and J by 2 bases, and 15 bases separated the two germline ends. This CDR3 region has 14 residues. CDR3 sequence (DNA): TGCAGTGCGCCTACGGGGCCCCCCACAGATACGCAGTATTTT. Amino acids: CSAPTGPPTDTQYF.

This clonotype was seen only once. Here the CDR3 reads CASSQGGSGETQFF. CDR3 coding DNA: TGTGCCAGCAGCCAAGGCGGGTCCGGGGAGACCCAGTTCTTC. The J gene is TRBJ2-5, the V gene TRBV2; the D gene is possibly TRBD2 (5 bases). The DNA end favors TRBJ2-1, so the J call may be wrong. The CDR3 contains 14 residues. CDR1 is SNHLY, CDR2 FYNNEI, per germline.

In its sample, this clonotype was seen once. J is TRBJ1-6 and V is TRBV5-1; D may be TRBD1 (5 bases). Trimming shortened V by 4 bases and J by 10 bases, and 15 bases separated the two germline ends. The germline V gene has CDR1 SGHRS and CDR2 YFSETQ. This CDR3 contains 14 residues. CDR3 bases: TGCGCCAGCAGCCCGGCCGGGGGTTTCTCACCCCTCCACTTT. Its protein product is CASSPAGGFSPLHF.

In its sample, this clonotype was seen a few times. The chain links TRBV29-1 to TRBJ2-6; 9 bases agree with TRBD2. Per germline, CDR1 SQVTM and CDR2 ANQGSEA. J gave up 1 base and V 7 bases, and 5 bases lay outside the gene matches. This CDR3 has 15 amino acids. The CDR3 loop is CSAFLAGSGANVLTF. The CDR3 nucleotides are TGCAGCGCATTTCTAGCGGGATCTGGGGCCAACGTCCTGACTTTC. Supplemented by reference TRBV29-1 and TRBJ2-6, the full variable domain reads SAVISQKPSRDICQRGTSLTIQCQVDSQVTMMFWYRQQPGQSLTLIATANQGSEATYESGFVIDKFPISRPNLTFSTLTVSNMSPEDSSIYLCSAFLAGSGANVLTFGAGSRLTVL.

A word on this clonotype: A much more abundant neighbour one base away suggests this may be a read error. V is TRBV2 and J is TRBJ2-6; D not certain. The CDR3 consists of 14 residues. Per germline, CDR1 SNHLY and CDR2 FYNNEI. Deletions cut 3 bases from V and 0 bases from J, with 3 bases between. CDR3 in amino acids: CASSESSGANVLTF. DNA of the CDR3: TGTGCCAGCAGTGAGTCCTCTGGGGCCAACGTCCTGACTTTC.

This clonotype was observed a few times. DNA for the CDR3: TGCAGCGTTGAGCGAGACACAGATACGCAGTATTTT. Translated, it gives CSVERDTDTQYF. J is TRBJ2-3 and V is TRBV29-1; D gene unclear. The germline V and J ends were trimmed by 3 bases and 2 bases, with 6 bases remaining between them. The CDR3 length is 12 residues. CDR1 and CDR2 (germline): SQVTM, ANQGSEA.

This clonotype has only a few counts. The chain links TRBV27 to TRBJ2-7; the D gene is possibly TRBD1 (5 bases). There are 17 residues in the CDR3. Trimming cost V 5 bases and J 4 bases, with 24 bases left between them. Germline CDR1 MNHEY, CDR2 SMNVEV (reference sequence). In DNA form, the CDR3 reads TGTGCCAGCAGTACGCACAGAGGAAAGGACAACTGGTACGAGCAGTACTTC. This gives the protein CASSTHRGKDNWYEQYF.

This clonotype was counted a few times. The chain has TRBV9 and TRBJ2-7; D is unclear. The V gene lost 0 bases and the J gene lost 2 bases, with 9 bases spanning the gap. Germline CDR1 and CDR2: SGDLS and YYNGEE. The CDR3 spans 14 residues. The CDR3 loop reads CASSVDGSTYEQYF. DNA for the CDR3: TGTGCCAGCAGCGTAGATGGCAGCACCTACGAGCAGTACTTC. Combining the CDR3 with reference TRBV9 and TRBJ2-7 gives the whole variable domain DSGVTQTPKHLITATGQRVTLRCSPRSGDLSVYWYQQSLDQGLQFLIQYYNGEERAKGNILERFSAQQFPDLHSELNLSSLELGDSALYFCASSVDGSTYEQYFGPGTRLTVT.

CDR3 DNA: TGTGCCAGCTCACGCGGGACACTTAAGACTAACTATGGCTACACCTTC. It yields the protein CASSRGTLKTNYGYTF. This chain uses TRBV18 with TRBJ1-2; D may be TRBD1 (6 bases). CDR3 size: 16 residues. Trimming pared 4 bases from V and 0 bases from J, leaving 15 bases between. Germline V CDR1 and CDR2: KGHSH, LQKENI.

The CDR3 sequence is CASSPRDSMNTEAFF. CDR3 DNA: TGTGCCAGCAGCCCTCGGGACTCCATGAACACTGAAGCTTTCTTT. The rearrangement uses TRBV5-5 and TRBJ1-1; possible D gene TRBD1, 5 bases. The CDR3 loop spans 15 amino acids. V gave up 4 bases and J gave up 0 bases, with 13 bases separating them. Germline V lookup: CDR1 SGHKS, CDR2 YYEKEE (reference sequence).

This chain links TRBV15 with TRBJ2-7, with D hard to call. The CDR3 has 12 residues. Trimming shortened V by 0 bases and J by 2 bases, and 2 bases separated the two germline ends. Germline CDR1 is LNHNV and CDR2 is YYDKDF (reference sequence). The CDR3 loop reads CATSRDTYEQYF. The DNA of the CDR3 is TGTGCCACCAGCAGAGATACCTACGAGCAGTACTTC.